The rows below give T cell receptor beta chains drawn from one sample of a study of T-cell memory formation after mild COVID-19. TCRdb recomputed calls from the 5' RACE reads with MiXCR, one row per CDR3 protein. Of about 560,000 distinct CDR3 sequences listed, roughly 17% are singletons. Material: PBMCs or a T cell subset sorted from them (not recorded which). Receptor source: an adult woman who had mild COVID-19 (a few samples of this study predate the infection). Cell type and time point are not known. Both conserved end residues are part of each CDR3. A D gene is named only where the DNA matches it firmly. Clone size is not always given. Where it is, it says once, few, many or a class for expanded clones.

J | V | size | D | DNA | CDR3
TRBJ2-1 | TRBV7-2 | . | TRBD2 | TGTGCCAGCAGCGGAGGACTAGCGGGAGAGGAAAAGTTCTTC | CASSGGLAGEEKFF
TRBJ1-5 | TRBV5-1 | few | . | TGCGCCAGCAGCTCTATACCCTCGGACTTAAGTCAGCCCCAGCATTTT | CASSSIPSDLSQPQHF
TRBJ2-2 | TRBV9 | few | TRBD1 | TGTGCCAGCAGCATACCGGGACAGGTTACGAATACCGGGGAGCTGTTTTTT | CASSIPGQVTNTGELFF
TRBJ1-1 | TRBV15 | . | . | TGTGCCACCCAGGCCCTCCTAGGGAACACTGAAGCTTTCTTT | CATQALLGNTEAFF
TRBJ2-3 | TRBV3-1 | . | TRBD2 | TGTGCCAGCAGCCATTCAAGCGGGGGGAGCACAGATACGCAGTATTTT | CASSHSSGGSTDTQYF
TRBJ2-1 | TRBV6-6 | few | . | TGTGCCAGCAGTGGGTTAAGGGATTCGCGGGGCCGTTACAATGAGCAGTTCTTC | CASSGLRDSRGRYNEQFF
TRBJ1-1 | TRBV12-3/TRBV12-4 | few | . | TGTGCCAGCAGCCAAATCCAGGGGAGGACTGAAGCTTTCTTT | CASSQIQGRTEAFF
TRBJ2-1 | TRBV5-6 | few | . | TGTGCCAGCAGCCAGCGGGTAAGGGCGTTCAATGAGCAGTTCTTC | CASSQRVRAFNEQFF
TRBJ1-5 | TRBV27 | few | . | TGTGCCAGCGCCAATGGCAATCAGCCCCAGCATTTT | CASANGNQPQHF
TRBJ1-1 | TRBV18 | few | . | TGTGCCAGCTCACCACGGGGGTTCAACACTGAAGCTTTCTTT | CASSPRGFNTEAFF
TRBJ2-1 | TRBV20-1 | few | TRBD2 | TGCAGTGCTAGTGTGAGCGGGAGACCCAATGAGCAGTTCTTC | CSASVSGRPNEQFF
TRBJ2-7 | TRBV29-1 | . | TRBD1 | TGCAGCGTGCAGCGGACAGGACAGGAGCAGTACTTC | CSVQRTGQEQYF
TRBJ1-1 | TRBV6-2/TRBV6-3 | . | . | TGTGCCAGCAGCCGGGGACATCCGACTGAAGCTTTCTTT | CASSRGHPTEAFF
TRBJ2-6 | TRBV5-1 | . | . | TGCGCCAGCAGCTTGGTGTTGCTTTCGGCGGGGGCCAACGTCCTGACTTTC | CASSLVLLSAGANVLTF
TRBJ2-3 | TRBV6-5 | . | TRBD2 | TGTGCCAGCGCGTTTAGCGGGACTAGCGGGAATACGCAGTATTTT | CASAFSGTSGNTQYF
TRBJ1-1 | TRBV20-1 | . | . | TGCAGTGCTAGATCCCTCATGTCGGCTTTCTTT | CSARSLMSAFF
TRBJ2-6 | TRBV24-1 | few | TRBD1 | TGTGCCACCAGTGATCCTATATACCGGGACAGGGTATCTGCTGGGGCCAACGTCCTGACTTTC | CATSDPIYRDRVSAGANVLTF
TRBJ2-1 | TRBV18 | few | TRBD2 | TGTGCCAGCTCACCCGCGACTAGCTATGAGCAGTTCTTC | CASSPATSYEQFF
TRBJ2-2 | TRBV20-1 | . | . | TGCAGTGCTAGTGGGGACCCGGACACCGGGGAGCTGTTTTTT | CSASGDPDTGELFF
TRBJ1-1 | TRBV7-6 | few | TRBD1 | TGTGCCAGCAGCTTACGACAGGGTTTGGAAACTGAAGCTTTCTTT | CASSLRQGLETEAFF
TRBJ2-1 | TRBV24-1 | . | TRBD2 | TGTGCCACCAGTGAAGGGACTAGCGCAAATGAGCAGTTCTTC | CATSEGTSANEQFF
TRBJ2-5 | TRBV7-9 | few | . | TGTGCCAGCAGCTTAGCTCTCGGGGTAGAGACCCAGTACTTC | CASSLALGVETQYF
TRBJ1-1 | TRBV6-2/TRBV6-3 | . | . | TGTGCCAGCGGCTTAGCGGAAGCTTTCTTT | CASGLAEAFF
TRBJ2-3 | TRBV27 | . | TRBD2 | TGTGCCAGCAGTCAGCGGGGTTACACAGATACGCAGTATTTT | CASSQRGYTDTQYF
TRBJ2-7 | TRBV10-3 | . | TRBD2 | TGTGCCATCAGTGAGTCGGGGGAGGGGCACCACGAGCAGTACTTC | CAISESGEGHHEQYF
TRBJ2-3 | TRBV7-2 | . | TRBD2 | TGTGCCAGCAGCTCCGGAGGAGCGGGGAACACAGATACGCAGTATTTT | CASSSGGAGNTDTQYF
TRBJ2-2 | TRBV4-3 | many | TRBD1 | TGCGCCAGCAGCCAACCCCAGGGACAGGGGGTTCGGACCGGGGAGCTGTTTTTT | CASSQPQGQGVRTGELFF
TRBJ1-4 | TRBV30 | . | TRBD1 | TGTGCCTGGAGGAAGGGACAGGGGAATGAAAAACTGTTTTTT | CAWRKGQGNEKLFF
TRBJ2-1 | TRBV7-3 | . | TRBD2 | TGTGCCAGCAGCACAGGCGGGAGTGCCTACAATGAGCAGTTCTTC | CASSTGGSAYNEQFF
TRBJ2-1 | TRBV5-1 | . | TRBD2 | TGCGCCAGCAGCTGGGGGCGACTAGCGGGGGGGCCGGATGAGCAGTTCTTC | CASSWGRLAGGPDEQFF
TRBJ1-1 | TRBV19 | . | . | TGTGCCAGTAGTATAGGGGTCATGAACACTGAAGCTTTCTTT | CASSIGVMNTEAFF
TRBJ1-1 | TRBV12-3/TRBV12-4 | . | . | TGTGCCAGCAGTCACCCTTGGGGGGATACCTCGAACACTGAAGCTTTCTTT | CASSHPWGDTSNTEAFF
TRBJ2-1 | TRBV5-4 | . | TRBD2 | TGTGCCAGCAGCTTGGCCGGAGGGTGGACTAGCGGCGACAATGAGCAGTTCTTC | CASSLAGGWTSGDNEQFF
TRBJ2-3 | TRBV12-3/TRBV12-4 | few | TRBD2 | TGTGCCAGCAGTAAACCGGGACTAGCGGGAGATACGCAGTATTTT | CASSKPGLAGDTQYF
TRBJ2-1 | TRBV6-1 | few | TRBD2 | TGTGCCAGCAGTGAATCGGCTAGCGGACTCAATGAGCAGTTCTTC | CASSESASGLNEQFF
TRBJ2-4 | TRBV12-3/TRBV12-4 | few | . | TGTGCCAGCAGTTGGGACTCCGTAGCCAAAAACATTCAGTACTTC | CASSWDSVAKNIQYF
TRBJ1-2 | TRBV20-1 | many | TRBD1 | TGCAGCGCGGAAGGGGGCATCGGCTATGGCTACACCTTC | CSAEGGIGYGYTF
TRBJ2-2 | TRBV11-2 | . | TRBD1 | TGTGCCAGCAGCCACAGGGGTCTGAACACCGGGGAGCTGTTTTTT | CASSHRGLNTGELFF
TRBJ2-1 | TRBV20-1 | . | TRBD2 | TGCAGTGCTAGAAACAGCGGGAGCTCCTACAATGAGCAGTTCTTC | CSARNSGSSYNEQFF
TRBJ1-1 | TRBV19 | . | . | TGTGCCAGTAGTCCAAGCGGGATAGGGGCTTTCTTT | CASSPSGIGAFF
TRBJ2-3 | TRBV29-1 | few | TRBD2 | TGCAGCGCCGTGGGGGGAGGGAGACATACGCAGTATTTT | CSAVGGGRHTQYF
TRBJ1-3 | TRBV21-1 | few | . | TGTGCCAGCAGCAAGAATCGGGCAGGGACTAGCCCCTCTGGAAACACCATATATTTT | CASSKNRAGTSPSGNTIYF
TRBJ2-3 | TRBV27 | few | . | TGTGCCAGCAGTTTTCGGCGACAGGAGGATACGCAGTATTTT | CASSFRRQEDTQYF
TRBJ2-2 | TRBV6-5 | . | . | TGTGCCAGCAGTTACTTTCGGGACACGATTCAACCCGATGCGAACACCGGGGAGCTGTTTTTT | CASSYFRDTIQPDANTGELFF
TRBJ1-5 | TRBV20-1 | . | . | TGCAGTGCTAGACTTGCGGGAGGAAGCAATCAGCCCCAGCATTTT | CSARLAGGSNQPQHF
TRBJ2-7 | TRBV12-3/TRBV12-4 | . | . | TGTGCCACCAAACCGGGACATTCCTACGAGCAGTACTTC | CATKPGHSYEQYF
TRBJ2-2 | TRBV4-1 | few | . | TGCGCCAGCAGCCCCGAACAAAGCAGGGACACCGGGGAGCTGTTTTTT | CASSPEQSRDTGELFF
TRBJ1-1 | TRBV5-5 | . | . | TGTGCCAGCAGCCCCCCCTTCGGGGAGACTGAAGCTTTCTTT | CASSPPFGETEAFF
TRBJ1-1 | TRBV7-2 | many | . | TGTGCCAGCAGGCAGGACAGTAGCGGGGCGAACACTGAAGCTTTCTTT | CASRQDSSGANTEAFF
TRBJ2-3 | TRBV2 | few | . | TGTGCCAGCAGGCAACCGTGGGGGGCTGCAGATACGCAGTATTTT | CASRQPWGAADTQYF
TRBJ1-1 | TRBV7-2 | . | . | TGTGCCAGCAGCTTAGAGTCGGGGGGCCGGGCTTTCTTT | CASSLESGGRAFF
TRBJ1-5 | TRBV15 | few | . | TGTGCCACCAGCAGAGGGGGGGAACAGCCCCAGCATTTT | CATSRGGEQPQHF
TRBJ2-3 | TRBV7-8 | . | TRBD2 | TGTGCCAGCAGCCCATACCATCGAGCGGGAACTAGCACAGATACGCAGTATTTT | CASSPYHRAGTSTDTQYF
TRBJ1-1 | TRBV20-1 | few | . | TGCAGTGCTAGAGTCGGCGGGGGTTACGTGAACACTGAAGCTTTCTTT | CSARVGGGYVNTEAFF
TRBJ2-2 | TRBV2 | . | . | TGTGCCAGCAAATCCAGGGGAGCGAACACCGGGGAGCTGTTTTTT | CASKSRGANTGELFF
TRBJ2-3 | TRBV5-1 | . | . | TGCGCCAGCAGCTTGGATTTGGCAGGGTCGGATACGCAGTATTTT | CASSLDLAGSDTQYF
TRBJ2-7 | TRBV12-5 | few | . | TGTGCTAGTGGTTTGGGAGGAGTGCAGGACGAGCAGTACTTC | CASGLGGVQDEQYF